One T cell receptor beta chain is described in this entry. The target antigen is unknown. This record comes from a study of shared clonotypes between healthy human individuals. General study points: Clonotype sharing among donors was thought likely to change with sequencing depth.

An assay was performed, and its level was deep. Produced via immunoSEQ multiplex PCR; TCRdb's table is partial and in-frame only. This sample has around 500,000 clones, with around 73% found just once. CDR3 length: 13 amino acids. V lost 4 bases to trimming and J lost 2 bases, with 7 bases between them. CDR1 is SGHTA, CDR2 FQGTGA, per germline. This receptor was taken from a woman between 40 and 55 years old in good health. Some clones in this sample may be carry-over from other donors' samples. The sample was PBMCs. This rearrangement joins TRBV7-3 to TRBJ2-3; D is ambiguous. CDR3 DNA sequence: TGTGCCAGCAGCTCGCAAATCACAGATACGCAGTATTTT. This translates into CASSSQITDTQYF.